The clone carrying this T cell receptor (beta chain) turned up a few times. No antigen is known for it. Repertoires were generated with immunoSEQ multiplex PCR, while TCRdb's copy carries only in-frame clones and drops some. This table holds over 100,000 clones, around 80% found once. This specimen comes from a study of Ad26.COV2.S vaccination and SARS-CoV-2 variants. Study-level points and caveats: Comparability of non-spike TCR breadth was observed across vaccine and placebo recipients. Responses of spike-specific T cells (both CD8+ and CD4+) reportedly showed substantial breadth after vaccination. Participants in the vaccine arm had higher spike-specific TCR breadth; placebo recipients had lower.

Trimming stripped 5 bases from V and 0 bases from J, with 8 bases between. Germline CDR1 is SGHTA and CDR2 is FQGTGA. This CDR3 has 14 residues. The TCR originated in a human donor who had recovered from COVID-19. The chain recombines TRBV7-3 with TRBJ1-5; the D gene is possibly TRBD1 (5 bases). Sequences were derived from peripheral blood, sampled after recovery from COVID-19. The CDR3 sequence is CASSRQNSNQPQHF. In DNA, the CDR3 is TGTGCCAGCAGCCGACAGAATAGCAATCAGCCCCAGCATTTT.